The 28 T cell receptor beta chains given below trace back to one sample, sequenced in a study of graft-versus-host responses after intestinal transplantation. Clones were read by immunoSEQ multiplex PCR, and TCRdb kept only the in-frame ones, dropping some. The table has about 96,000 clones, roughly 92% seen once. These receptors have no known antigen. The source material was unstimulated CD4+ T cells sorted from spleen or lymph node cells, sampled before intestinal transplant. The receptors shown here come from a human donor who received an intestinal transplant.

This chain links TRBV5-1 with TRBJ2-6, with 7 positions matching TRBD1. The germline V gene encodes CDR1 SGHRS and CDR2 YFSETQ. With V trimmed by 0 bases and J by 0 bases, 6 bases remained unmatched. The CDR3 spans 18 residues. CDR3 DNA sequence: TGCGCCAGCAGCTTGGGTAACAGGGGTCTCTCTGGGGCCAACGTCCTGACTTTC. Amino acid sequence: CASSLGNRGLSGANVLTF.

V and J are TRBV19 and TRBJ1-6; D is ambiguous. This CDR3 is built from 9 residues. Trimming removed 11 bases at V and 5 bases at J, with 1 base between. Germline-derived CDR1 and CDR2 are LNHDA and SQIVND (reference sequence). This chain's CDR3 is CAHNSPLHF. The CDR3 region has the DNA TGTGCCCATAATTCACCCCTCCACTTT.

This clone has just one count. The chain recombines TRBV6-6 with TRBJ1-1, with TRBD1 matching over 9 bases. V trimming: 7 bases; J trimming: 3 bases; junction bases outside the gene matches: 12. This CDR3 has 16 amino acids. Germline V CDR1 and CDR2: MNHNY, SVGAGI (reference sequence). CDR3 nucleotides: TGTGCCAGCACCATCCCTCCGGGACAGGGCGACACTGAAGCTTTCTTT. Protein: CASTIPPGQGDTEAFF.

This clone has only a few counts. The chain recombines TRBV5-5 with TRBJ2-7; 7 positions match TRBD2. The CDR3 sequence is 16 residues long. Germline-derived CDR1 and CDR2 are SGHKS and YYEKEE (reference sequence). V gave up 0 bases and J gave up 3 bases; unmatched junction bases: 9. The CDR3: CASSLEGGSGNYEQYF. CDR3 DNA sequence: TGTGCCAGCAGCTTGGAAGGAGGCAGCGGGAACTACGAGCAGTACTTC.

The chain is built from TRBV30 and TRBJ1-4; D is perhaps TRBD1 (5 bases). Germline CDR1 and CDR2: GTSNPN and SVGIG (reference sequence). The CDR3 sequence is 14 residues long. CDR3 sequence (DNA): TGTGCGCTAGGGAGGGGCGCTCGGTCCGGGAAACTGTTTTTT. Its translation is CALGRGARSGKLFF.

The chain uses TRBV29-1 and TRBJ2-5; D gene uncertain. Trimming removed 4 bases from V and 1 base from J, with 16 bases in between. There are 15 residues in the CDR3. Germline V CDR1 and CDR2: SQVTM, ANQGSEA. The CDR3 sequence is CSVVLDPNFQETQYF. In DNA, the CDR3 is TGCAGCGTTGTTTTAGACCCAAACTTCCAAGAGACCCAGTACTTC.

The chain has TRBV18 and TRBJ2-5; D might be TRBD1 (6 bases). The J call may be in error: the DNA end matches TRBJ2-7 better. This CDR3 is built from 12 residues. Germline CDR1 is KGHSH and CDR2 is LQKENI. The CDR3, as DNA: TGTGCCAGCTCACCGGACAGATACGAGCAGTACTTC. This codes for CASSPDRYEQYF.

The gene calls are TRBV6-5 and TRBJ1-1, with TRBD1 as a possible D gene (5 bases). Germline V lookup: CDR1 MNHEY, CDR2 SVGAGI. This CDR3 contains 13 residues. With 6 bases removed from V and 3 bases from J, the gap between germline ends came to 11 bases. The CDR3 bases are TGTGCCAGCAGCCGAGGAGGGGACACTGAAGCTTTCTTT. This codes for CASSRGGDTEAFF.

The gene calls are TRBV19 and TRBJ1-1, with 12 bases lining up with TRBD1. The CDR3 length is 16 residues. V was clipped by 5 bases and J by 1 base; unmatched bases: 5. The germline V gene encodes CDR1 LNHDA and CDR2 SQIVND (reference sequence). CDR3 amino acids: CASSRGQGAPNTEAFF. The DNA of the CDR3 is TGTGCCAGTAGTCGGGGACAGGGGGCTCCGAACACTGAAGCTTTCTTT.

The genes are TRBV19 and TRBJ1-1; D may be TRBD1 (5 bases). The germline V gene encodes CDR1 LNHDA and CDR2 SQIVND (reference sequence). V lost 3 bases to trimming and J lost 0 bases, with 23 bases between them. This CDR3 has 19 residues. CDR3 in DNA: TGTGCCAGTAGTATCGGGGCCCAAGGGCTCCTTACGATGAACACTGAAGCTTTCTTT. Its protein is CASSIGAQGLLTMNTEAFF. The variable domain in full, completed from reference TRBV19 and TRBJ1-1, reads DGGITQSPKYLFRKEGQNVTLSCEQNLNHDAMYWYRQDPGQGLRLIYYSQIVNDFQKGDIAEGYSVSREKKESFPLTVTSAQKNPTAFYLCASSIGAQGLLTMNTEAFFGQGTRLTVV.

V gene TRBV5-1 combines with J gene TRBJ2-5; TRBD1 agrees at 10 bases. CDR1 is SGHRS, CDR2 YFSETQ, per germline. This CDR3 comprises 15 residues. Trimming at V came to 4 bases and at J to 2 bases, leaving 5 bases not matched to a gene. The CDR3 DNA is TGCGCCAGCAGCCTAGGGACAGGGGTTCAAGAGACCCAGTACTTC. Amino acid sequence: CASSLGTGVQETQYF. Together with reference TRBV5-1 and TRBJ2-5, the CDR3 gives the full variable domain: KAGVTQTPRYLIKTRGQQVTLSCSPISGHRSVSWYQQTPGQGLQFLFEYFSETQRNKGNFPGRFSGRQFSNSRSEMNVSTLELGDSALYLCASSLGTGVQETQYFGPGTRLLVL.

The chain carries TRBV9 and TRBJ2-2, with 15 positions matching TRBD2. Trimming took 1 base from V and 2 from J; bases not matched to a gene: 9. The germline V gene has CDR1 SGDLS and CDR2 YYNGEE. The CDR3 loop spans 20 amino acids. The CDR3 DNA reads as TGTGCCAGCAGCGTACGGACTAGCGGGAGGGATGCTACCAACACCGGGGAGCTGTTTTTT. It is translated as CASSVRTSGRDATNTGELFF.

The CDR3: CASSPGDSGPPYNEQFF. DNA for the CDR3: TGTGCCAGCTCACCGGGGGATAGCGGGCCACCCTACAATGAGCAGTTCTTC. This rearrangement joins TRBV18 to TRBJ2-1, with 7 nucleotides matching TRBD2. This CDR3 contains 17 residues. Germline-derived CDR1 and CDR2 are KGHSH and LQKENI. The ends lost 3 bases at V and 2 bases at J; junction bases unmatched: 10.

The V gene is TRBV6-1, the J gene TRBJ2-1; TRBD2 matches 14 bases. Germline V gene sequence: CDR1 MNHNS, CDR2 SASEGT. The V gene end was trimmed by 4 bases and the J gene end by 6 bases; junction bases not matched to a gene: 5. This CDR3 is 16 amino acids long. The chain's CDR3 is CASSGWGTSGSNEQFF. The CDR3 DNA follows: TGTGCCAGCAGTGGATGGGGGACTAGCGGGAGCAATGAGCAGTTCTTC.

This sequence joins TRBV11-1 and TRBJ1-1; D ambiguous. Germline-derived CDR1 and CDR2 are SGHAT and FQDESV (reference sequence). The CDR3 length is 14 residues. V dropped 2 bases and J dropped 1 base, with 8 bases sitting between them. CDR3 residues: CASSLIARNTEAFF. The CDR3 DNA is TGTGCCAGCAGCTTAATAGCCAGGAACACTGAAGCTTTCTTT. Full variable domain (remainder filled in from reference TRBV11-1 and TRBJ1-1): EAEVAQSPRYKITEKSQAVAFWCDPISGHATLYWYRQILGQGPELLVQFQDESVVDDSQLPKDRFSAERLKGVDSTLKIQPAELGDSAMYLCASSLIARNTEAFFGQGTRLTVV.

The V call is TRBV28, the J call TRBJ2-1; D is undetermined. Trimming stripped 2 bases from V and 8 bases from J, with 7 bases between. The V gene's germline CDR1 is MDHEN and CDR2 SYDVKM. The CDR3 loop spans 12 amino acids. The CDR3 coding sequence is TGTGCCAGCAGTTTACGGCGGTATGAGCAGTTCTTC. Its protein is CASSLRRYEQFF.

V usage is TRBV27 and J usage is TRBJ1-6; a weak D match, TRBD1 (6 bases). There are 15 residues in the CDR3. The V and J ends lost 7 bases and 6 bases respectively, with 16 bases between them. Per germline, CDR1 MNHEY and CDR2 SMNVEV (reference sequence). The CDR3 DNA reads TGTGCCAGCACCCTAACCGGACAGATTAATTCACCCCTCCACTTT. Its translation: CASTLTGQINSPLHF.

This chain connects TRBV5-6 to TRBJ1-2; the D gene is possibly TRBD1 (5 bases). Per the germline V gene, CDR1 is SGHDT and CDR2 is YYEEEE. Trimming stripped 0 bases from V and 2 bases from J, with 5 bases between. The CDR3 loop spans 13 amino acids. The CDR3 is CASSLAGNYGYTF. The CDR3 bases are TGTGCCAGCAGCTTGGCAGGGAACTATGGCTACACCTTC.

This chain joins TRBV6-4 and TRBJ2-1; D tentatively fits TRBD1 or TRBD2 (5 bases each). The length of the CDR3 is 14 residues. Between the trimmed V and J ends, which lost 4 bases and 6 bases, there was a span of 13 bases. The germline V gene encodes CDR1 MRHNA and CDR2 SNTAGT. CDR3 coding DNA: TGTGCCAGCAGTGCCCAACCCGGGGCCAATGAGCAGTTCTTC. It yields the protein CASSAQPGANEQFF.

The V gene is TRBV10-3, the J gene TRBJ2-1; D unresolved. CDR3 size: 16 residues. Germline V gene lookup returns CDR1 ENHRY and CDR2 SYGVKD. V lost 0 bases and J 1 base, leaving 10 bases between the germline ends. DNA for the CDR3: TGTGCCATCAGTGAGTCGTATGCGAAGTCCTACAATGAGCAGTTCTTC. Encoded protein: CAISESYAKSYNEQFF.

V gene TRBV27 combines with J gene TRBJ2-7; TRBD1 matches at 8 bases. The CDR3 loop spans 14 amino acids. Germline CDR1 is MNHEY and CDR2 is SMNVEV (reference sequence). Trimming at V came to 6 bases and at J to 4 bases, leaving 8 bases not matched to a gene. The CDR3 reads CASREGQALYEQYF. DNA of the CDR3: TGTGCCAGCAGAGAGGGACAGGCGTTGTACGAGCAGTACTTC.

The V and J genes are TRBV5-1 and TRBJ2-3; 8 bases are shared with TRBD1. Germline V gives CDR1 SGHRS, CDR2 YFSETQ. Unmatched junction bases numbered 8, after V lost 4 bases and J lost 4 bases. The CDR3 covers 15 residues. CDR3 sequence (DNA): TGCGCCAGCAGCGCGGGACAGGAGGGGGCAGATACGCAGTATTTT. It is translated as CASSAGQEGADTQYF.

The chain uses TRBV5-5 and TRBJ2-7; D is perhaps TRBD1 or TRBD2 (6 bases each). V dropped 0 bases and J dropped 2 bases, with 9 bases sitting between them. CDR1 and CDR2 (germline): SGHKS, YYEKEE (reference sequence). This CDR3 is built from 14 residues. CDR3 coding DNA: TGTGCCAGCAGCTTGGCGGGGGCCCCCTACGAGCAGTACTTC. This gives the protein CASSLAGAPYEQYF.

The V gene is TRBV5-1, the J gene TRBJ2-7; TRBD2 matches at 7 bases. The junction had 17 bases not matched to a gene; V was cut back by 2 bases and J by 3 bases. Per germline, CDR1 SGHRS and CDR2 YFSETQ. The CDR3 extends over 18 amino acids. The CDR3 sequence is CASSFRWPSGSANYEQYF. In DNA form, the CDR3 reads TGCGCCAGCAGCTTTAGGTGGCCTAGCGGATCGGCAAACTACGAGCAGTACTTC.

This chain connects TRBV4-1 to TRBJ2-1, with TRBD2 matching 12 bases. Germline trimming cut 1 base from V and 14 bases from J; bases unmatched to any gene: 9. CDR1 MGHRA and CDR2 YSYEKL come from the germline V gene. The CDR3 sequence is 15 residues long. CDR3 DNA sequence: TGCGCCAGCAGCCAAGTTTGGACTAGCGGGACCCTAGAGTTCTTC. It codes for CASSQVWTSGTLEFF.

This chain uses TRBV6-4 with TRBJ2-3; D may be TRBD1 (6 bases). The length of the CDR3 is 15 residues. The germline gives CDR1 MRHNA, CDR2 SNTAGT. V lost 3 bases to trimming and J lost 3 bases, with 13 bases between them. CDR3 protein: CASSEGTGRTDTQYF. As DNA, the CDR3 is TGTGCCAGCAGTGAAGGCACAGGGCGTACAGATACGCAGTATTTT.

The chain employs TRBV4-1 and TRBJ1-6, with D unclear. This CDR3 spans 15 amino acids. V was trimmed by 5 bases and J by 4 bases, leaving 12 bases between them. Germline CDR1 is MGHRA and CDR2 is YSYEKL. In nucleotides, the CDR3 is TGCGCCAGCAGCTCGGACCGTGGTTATAATTCACCCCTCCACTTT. Amino acids: CASSSDRGYNSPLHF.

This chain joins TRBV14 and TRBJ2-7, with 7 bases fitting TRBD2. CDR3 length: 14 amino acids. Trimming at V came to 4 bases and at J to 3 bases, leaving 6 bases not matched to a gene. Per germline, CDR1 SGHDN and CDR2 FVKESK. CDR3 protein: CASSRAGVVYEQYF. CDR3 bases: TGTGCCAGCAGCCGGGCGGGAGTAGTCTACGAGCAGTACTTC.